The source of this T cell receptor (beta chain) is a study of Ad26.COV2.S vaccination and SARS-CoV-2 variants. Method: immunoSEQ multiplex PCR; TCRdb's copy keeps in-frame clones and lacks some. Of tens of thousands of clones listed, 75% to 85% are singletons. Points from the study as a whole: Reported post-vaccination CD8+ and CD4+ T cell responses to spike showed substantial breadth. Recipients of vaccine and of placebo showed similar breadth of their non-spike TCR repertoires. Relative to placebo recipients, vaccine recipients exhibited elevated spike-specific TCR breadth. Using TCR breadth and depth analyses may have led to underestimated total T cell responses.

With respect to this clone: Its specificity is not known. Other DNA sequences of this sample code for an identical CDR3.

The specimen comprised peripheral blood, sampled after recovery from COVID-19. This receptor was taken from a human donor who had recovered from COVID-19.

CDR3 loop: CASSRGATNEKLFF. In nucleotides, the CDR3 is TGTGCCAGCAGCCGGGGGGCAACTAATGAAAAACTGTTTTTT. The chain joins TRBV3-1 (or the pseudogene TRBV3-2) to TRBJ1-4; perhaps TRBD1 as D (5 bases). CDR1 and CDR2 from the germline V gene are LGHDT and YNNKEL (reference sequence). This CDR3 has 14 residues. V lost 4 bases to trimming and J lost 0 bases, with 6 bases between them.